This T cell receptor beta chain was identified in a study of PD-1 blockade in classical Hodgkin lymphoma. Each and every patient relapsed after autologous stem cell transplantation, and patients got differing brentuximab vedotin exposure. Libraries were prepared by immunoSEQ multiplex PCR; TCRdb keeps only in-frame clonotypes and omits some of them. The sample lists about 100,000 clones, 80% to 90% occurring once. The sample in question was peripheral blood mononuclear cells (PBMCs), obtained before the second cycle of nivolumab. The sequence came from a human donor with classical Hodgkin lymphoma.

The CDR3 DNA follows: TGCGCCAGCAGCTTGGAGACCACAGGGTCCTTGAACACTGAAGCTTTCTTT. Translating gives CASSLETTGSLNTEAFF. The chain has TRBV5-1 and TRBJ1-1, with D perhaps TRBD1 (6 bases). CDR3 size: 17 residues. Germline values: CDR1 SGHRS, CDR2 YFSETQ. Trimming stripped 0 bases from V and 0 bases from J, with 15 bases between.